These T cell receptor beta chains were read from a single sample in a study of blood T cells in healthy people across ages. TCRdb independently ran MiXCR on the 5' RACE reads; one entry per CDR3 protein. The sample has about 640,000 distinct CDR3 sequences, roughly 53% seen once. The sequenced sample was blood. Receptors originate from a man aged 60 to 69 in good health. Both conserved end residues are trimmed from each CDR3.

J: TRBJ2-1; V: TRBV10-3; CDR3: AISRWTGKEDNEQF
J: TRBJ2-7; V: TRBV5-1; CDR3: ASSVMGIEDEQY
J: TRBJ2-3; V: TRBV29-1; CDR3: SVRRQGTTDTQY
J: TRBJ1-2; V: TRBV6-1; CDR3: ASSEGGTGIYGYT
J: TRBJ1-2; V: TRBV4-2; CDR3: ASSHPTGGYYGYT
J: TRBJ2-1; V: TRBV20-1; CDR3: SARDRLAGRMSYNEQF
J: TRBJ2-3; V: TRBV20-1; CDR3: SASGVLAGGPVSTGTQY
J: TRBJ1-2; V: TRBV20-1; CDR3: SARRQGEDYGYT
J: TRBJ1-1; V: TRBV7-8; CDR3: ASSLRGRDRNTEAF
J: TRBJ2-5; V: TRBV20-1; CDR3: SAPGVIQETQY
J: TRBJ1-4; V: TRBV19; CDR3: ASSYRDRREKLF
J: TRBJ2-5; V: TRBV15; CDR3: ATSRDGHTIQETQY
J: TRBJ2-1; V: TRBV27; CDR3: ASRIRNTYNEQF
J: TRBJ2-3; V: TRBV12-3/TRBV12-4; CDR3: ASSEGQGIRADTQY
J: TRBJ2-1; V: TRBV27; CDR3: ASSLSYGGGQGADEQF
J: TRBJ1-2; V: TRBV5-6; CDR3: ASSLPGASGYT
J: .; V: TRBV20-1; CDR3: SADDPGLAGGKTQY
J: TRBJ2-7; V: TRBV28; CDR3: ASSWGTGREQY
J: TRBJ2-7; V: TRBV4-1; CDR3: ASSQEVRAAYEQY
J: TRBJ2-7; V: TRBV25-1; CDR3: ASSELRGAGYEQY
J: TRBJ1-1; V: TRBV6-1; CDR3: ASRREGNTEAF
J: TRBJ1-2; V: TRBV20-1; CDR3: STTPGANYGYT
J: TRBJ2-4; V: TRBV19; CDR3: ASSSRQGQNIQY
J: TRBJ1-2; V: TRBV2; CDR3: ASGEGNYGYT
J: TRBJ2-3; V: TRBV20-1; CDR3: SARDTWPKSADTQY
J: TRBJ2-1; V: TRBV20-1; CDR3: SARTRLAYNEQF
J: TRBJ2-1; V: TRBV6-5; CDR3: ASSYEGTHQNNEQF
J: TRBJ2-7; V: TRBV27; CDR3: ASSVSGAAYEQY